This TCR beta chain came from a study of cytomegalovirus exposure and HLA in healthy donors. Study background: Unique TCRs numbering about 85 million, obtained from HLA-typed donors, made up an early data release.

CDR1 and CDR2 from the germline V gene are MNHNY and SVGAGI (reference sequence). The CDR3 runs to 15 residues. Trimming at V came to 6 bases and at J to 7 bases, leaving 10 bases not matched to a gene. Primers for the PCR totalled 60 Vbeta and 13 Jbeta. Data came from immunoSEQ multiplex PCR; TCRdb stores just in-frame clones and leaves some out. The repertoire includes roughly 120,000 clones, under 85% of them detected once, and 3.5% to 4% sits in the top ten. This clone was found a few times. This receptor was identified in a human donor in good health. V gene TRBV6-6 combines with J gene TRBJ1-2, with 11 bases identical to TRBD1. Sequenced sample: PBMCs. The CDR3 DNA follows: TGTGCCAGCAGGGACAGGGGGCTTTTTTCTGGTGGCTACACCTTC. It specifies CASRDRGLFSGGYTF.